The 20 T cell receptor beta chains presented below share a single source sample, sequenced in a study of T-cell reconstitution after alpha-beta-depleted transplantation in children. A library of TCRbeta sequences, prepared with unique molecular identifiers, was generated. TCRdb processed the PCR reads anew with MiXCR; each CDR3 protein has one entry. The table lists about 300,000 distinct CDR3 sequences, 10% of them singletons. The specimen was PBMCs, collected before TCRalphabeta/CD19-depleted stem cell transplant. The receptors originated from a boy in the first two years of life with acute myeloid leukemia, due to receive a stem cell transplant.

This clonotype was seen repeatedly, ten times or more. The rearrangement links TRBV20-1 to TRBJ2-7; either TRBD1 or TRBD2 may supply D (6 bases each). Germline V gene sequence: CDR1 DFQATT, CDR2 SNEGSKA (reference sequence). Trimming removed 7 bases from V and 3 bases from J, with 16 bases in between. The CDR3 loop spans 13 amino acids. CDR3 nucleotides: TGCAGTGTCCTACTAGGGGGAGGCTACGAGCAGTACTTC. It yields the protein CSVLLGGGYEQYF.

This clonotype was detected many times. Here the CDR3 DNA reads TGCGCCAGCAGCTTCGGACAGGCCGGGGAGCTGTTTTTT. The encoded protein is CASSFGQAGELFF. V usage is TRBV5-1 and J usage is TRBJ2-2, with TRBD1 matching 7 bases. The CDR3 loop spans 13 amino acids. J gave up 6 bases and V 2 bases, and 1 base lay outside the gene matches. Germline CDR1 reads SGHRS; CDR2 reads YFSETQ.

This clonotype was observed at least ten times. V and J are TRBV5-6 and TRBJ2-7, with D unresolved. Germline V gene sequence: CDR1 SGHDT, CDR2 YYEEEE. Between the trimmed V and J ends, which lost 0 bases and 2 bases, there was a span of 12 bases. This CDR3 has 15 amino acids. The DNA for the CDR3 is TGTGCCAGCAGCTTGGTGGCTAATCCCACCTACGAGCAGTACTTC. Translation gives CASSLVANPTYEQYF.

This clonotype turned up a few times. The chain couples TRBV6-5 to TRBJ1-6; 7 bases line up with TRBD1. Per germline, CDR1 MNHEY and CDR2 SVGAGI. The V gene end was trimmed by 2 bases and the J gene end by 7 bases; junction bases not matched to a gene: 8. The CDR3 spans 16 residues. The CDR3 spells CASSYGINRGNSPLHF. The CDR3 region has the DNA TGTGCCAGCAGTTACGGGATTAACAGGGGAAATTCACCCCTCCACTTT.

At least ten counts were recorded for this clonotype. The rearrangement links TRBV9 to TRBJ1-1; 7 nucleotides match TRBD1. The V gene's germline CDR1 is SGDLS and CDR2 YYNGEE. This CDR3 is 14 amino acids long. Losses at the gene ends were 4 bases for V and 7 bases for J; bases not matched to a gene: 10. In DNA, the CDR3 is TGTGCCAGCAGCCCCAGGGGACAGAGTGGTGAAGCTTTCTTT. It specifies CASSPRGQSGEAFF.

This clonotype was seen repeatedly, ten times or more. This chain links TRBV5-8 with TRBJ2-5, with 7 bases that match TRBD1. Germline CDR1 SGHTS, CDR2 YDEGEE. With 4 bases clipped from V and 5 bases from J, the junction kept 14 bases outside the gene matches. This CDR3 has 16 residues. The CDR3 sequence is CASSIPHRGAGETQYF. CDR3 nucleotides: TGTGCCAGCAGCATACCACACAGGGGCGCAGGGGAGACCCAGTACTTC.

This clonotype was found many times. The chain employs TRBV5-8 and TRBJ2-3; 8 bases agree with TRBD1. V was pared by 1 base and J by 2 bases, with 3 bases of the junction left unmatched. From germline, CDR1 is SGHTS and CDR2 YDEGEE. The CDR3 length is 15 residues. The CDR3 nucleotides are TGTGCCAGCAGCTTGACAGGGGGGTACACAGATACGCAGTATTTT. Translating it yields CASSLTGGYTDTQYF. Full variable domain (remainder filled in from reference TRBV5-8 and TRBJ2-3): EAGVTQSPTHLIKTRGQQATLRCSPISGHTSVYWYQQALGLGLQFLLWYDEGEERNRGNFPPRFSGRQFPNYSSELNVNALELEDSALYLCASSLTGGYTDTQYFGPGTRLTVL.

This sequence joins TRBV6-1 and TRBJ2-2, with TRBD2 matching 7 bases. This CDR3 spans 14 amino acids. V shed 6 bases and J 6 bases; nucleotides not matched to a gene: 7. Germline lookup yields CDR1 MNHNS and CDR2 SASEGT. CDR3 loop: CASRQGGRAGELFF. The CDR3 DNA follows: TGTGCCAGCAGGCAGGGTGGGAGGGCCGGGGAGCTGTTTTTT.

This clonotype was counted only a few times. The chain employs TRBV28 and TRBJ2-7, with TRBD1 identical over 9 bases. V shed 4 bases, J shed 9 bases, and the junction held 1 base outside the gene matches. The germline V gene encodes CDR1 MDHEN and CDR2 SYDVKM. CDR3 length: 11 amino acids. The CDR3 is CASSYRGPQYF. The CDR3 bases are TGTGCCAGCAGTTACAGGGGGCCGCAGTACTTC.

The table lists this clonotype with many counts. The CDR3 bases are TGTGCCAGCAGCCTGGGACAAATCTCCTACAATGAGCAGTTCTTC. Residues: CASSLGQISYNEQFF. J is TRBJ2-1 and V is TRBV7-3; D is perhaps TRBD1 (6 bases). Looked up from germline, CDR1 is SGHTA and CDR2 is FQGTGA. The CDR3 runs to 15 residues. Between the trimmed V and J ends, which lost 5 bases and 0 bases, there was a span of 11 bases.

There are many counts of this clonotype. DNA for the CDR3: TGTGCCACCAGTCACAGGGTCGGAGAGCAGTACTTC. Protein: CATSHRVGEQYF. The chain uses TRBV24-1 and TRBJ2-7; weak D call: TRBD1 (6 bases). The CDR3 spans 12 residues. V lost 6 bases to trimming and J lost 7 bases, with 12 bases between them. CDR1 and CDR2 from the germline V gene are KGHDR and SFDVKD.

There are many counts of this clonotype. The CDR3: CASSLESGRGNSPLHF. The CDR3 DNA reads as TGTGCCAGCAGCTTAGAGTCGGGGAGGGGCAATTCACCCCTCCACTTT. V usage is TRBV7-2 and J usage is TRBJ1-6, with a tentative D call TRBD1 (5 bases). Germline V gene data show CDR1 as SGHTA and CDR2 as FQGNSA. Trimming cost V 1 base and J 7 bases, with 14 bases left between them. The CDR3 length is 16 residues. The complete variable domain, with remaining parts taken from reference TRBV7-2 and TRBJ1-6, reads GAGVSQSPSNKVTEKGKDVELRCDPISGHTALYWYRQSLGQGLEFLIYFQGNSAPDKSGLPSDRFSAERTGGSVSTLTIQRTQQEDSAVYLCASSLESGRGNSPLHFGNGTRLTVT.

This clonotype was detected many times. This chain uses TRBV10-2 with TRBJ2-6, with D possibly matching TRBD1 (5 bases). Germline assignment: CDR1 WSHSY and CDR2 SAAADI. V gave up 7 bases and J gave up 4 bases, with 11 bases separating them. The CDR3 contains 14 residues. CDR3 sequence: CASTVKGGANVLTF. In DNA form, the CDR3 reads TGCGCCAGCACAGTAAAGGGGGGGGCCAACGTCCTGACTTTC.

This clonotype was seen repeatedly, ten times or more. The chain joins TRBV12-3 or TRBV12-4 to TRBJ1-4; D may be TRBD1 (5 bases). The V gene lost 6 bases and the J gene lost 6 bases, with 17 bases spanning the gap. This CDR3 has 15 amino acids. The CDR3 is CASRPQGKGYEKLFF. For the CDR3, the DNA is TGTGCCAGCAGACCGCAGGGAAAGGGTTATGAAAAACTGTTTTTT.

This clonotype was seen repeatedly, ten times or more. The rearrangement links TRBV29-1 to TRBJ2-7; tentative D call: TRBD1 (6 bases). V was cut by 6 bases and J by 0 bases, with 15 bases left in between. This CDR3 comprises 14 residues. Germline values: CDR1 SQVTM, CDR2 ANQGSEA. The DNA for the CDR3 is TGCAGCGTAGAACAGGGAACGAGCTCCTACGAGCAGTACTTC. Encoded protein: CSVEQGTSSYEQYF.

J is TRBJ1-1 and V is TRBV19; D perhaps matches TRBD1 (5 bases). The V gene's germline CDR1 is LNHDA and CDR2 SQIVND (reference sequence). The CDR3 totals 16 residues. Trimming removed 4 bases at V and 1 base at J, with 16 bases between. The CDR3 region is CASSRGLWTRNTEAFF. For the CDR3, the DNA is TGTGCCAGTAGTAGGGGTCTATGGACAAGGAACACTGAAGCTTTCTTT.

This clonotype has at least ten counts. The chain carries TRBV5-5 and TRBJ1-1; D unresolved. Looked up from germline, CDR1 is SGHKS and CDR2 is YYEKEE (reference sequence). V dropped 4 bases and J dropped 0 bases, with 10 bases sitting between them. The CDR3 is made up of 14 amino acids. The CDR3 sequence: CASSPDTLNTEAFF. The CDR3 DNA reads TGTGCCAGCAGCCCCGACACCCTGAACACTGAAGCTTTCTTT.

The sample holds a few counts of this clonotype. The rearrangement joins TRBV3-1 to TRBJ2-1; 12 bases fit TRBD2. J gave up 10 bases and V 1 base, and 14 bases lay outside the gene matches. Germline values: CDR1 LGHDT, CDR2 YNNKEL (reference sequence). This CDR3 spans 18 amino acids. The CDR3 nucleotides read TGTGCCAGCAGCCAAGTGGCACTAGCGGGGGGCAGGTCCTGGGAGCAGTTCTTC. This gives the protein CASSQVALAGGRSWEQFF.

This clonotype showed up just a few times. V and J are TRBV9 and TRBJ1-4; D is perhaps TRBD1 (5 bases). V was clipped by 3 bases and J by 0 bases, with 15 bases between them. The CDR3 length is 17 residues. Per germline, CDR1 SGDLS and CDR2 YYNGEE. This CDR3 reads CASSGDPTDPTNEKLFF. CDR3 nucleotides: TGTGCCAGCAGCGGGGATCCGACAGATCCAACTAATGAAAAACTGTTTTTT.

In this sample, this clonotype turned up many times. This rearrangement joins TRBV6-5 to TRBJ2-2; D is uncertain. The CDR3 consists of 12 residues. CDR1 MNHEY and CDR2 SVGAGI come from the germline V gene. Trimming removed 4 bases from V and 6 bases from J, with 6 bases in between. The CDR3, as DNA: TGTGCCAGCAGTTTTTTCGCCGGGGAGCTGTTTTTT. It codes for CASSFFAGELFF.